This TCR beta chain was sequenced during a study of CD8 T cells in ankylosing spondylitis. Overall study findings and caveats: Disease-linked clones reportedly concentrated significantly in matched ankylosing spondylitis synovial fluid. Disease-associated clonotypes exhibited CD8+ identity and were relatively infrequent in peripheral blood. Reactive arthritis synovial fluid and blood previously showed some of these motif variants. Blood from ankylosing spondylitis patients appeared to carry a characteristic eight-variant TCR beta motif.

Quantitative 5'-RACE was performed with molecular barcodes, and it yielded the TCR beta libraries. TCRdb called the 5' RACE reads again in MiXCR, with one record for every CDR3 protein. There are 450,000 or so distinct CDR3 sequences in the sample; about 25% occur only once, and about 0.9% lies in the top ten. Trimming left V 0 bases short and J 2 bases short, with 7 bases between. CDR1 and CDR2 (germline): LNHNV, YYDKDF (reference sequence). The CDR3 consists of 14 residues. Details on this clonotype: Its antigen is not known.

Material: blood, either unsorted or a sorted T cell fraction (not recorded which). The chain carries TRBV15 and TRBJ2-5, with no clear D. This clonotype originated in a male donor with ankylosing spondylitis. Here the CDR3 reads CATSREYRQETQYF. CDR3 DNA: TGTGCCACCAGCAGAGAATACAGACAAGAGACCCAGTACTTC.